These 20 T cell receptor beta chains were all obtained from the same sample, sequenced in a study of T cell responses to AZD1222 COVID-19 vaccine. Assay used: immunoSEQ multiplex PCR; TCRdb lists only in-frame clones, some missing. The top ten clones hold 5.5% to 8% of a sample with around 120,000 clones, about 85% of them seen once. Source: peripheral blood, taken on day 0 of AZD1222 vaccination. These receptors were collected from an adult in good health.

V gene TRBV18 combines with J gene TRBJ2-5; D gene uncertain. This CDR3 spans 12 amino acids. With 8 bases removed from V and 0 bases from J, the gap between germline ends came to 7 bases. The germline CDR1 and CDR2 sequences are KGHSH and LQKENI. This chain's CDR3 is CASRLDQETQYF. Written as DNA, the CDR3 is TGTGCCAGCCGATTGGACCAAGAGACCCAGTACTTC.

CDR3 in amino acids: CASSFLTGTSNYGYTF. Written as DNA, the CDR3 is TGTGCCAGCAGTTTCTTGACCGGGACGTCTAACTATGGCTACACCTTC. This chain joins TRBV6-5 and TRBJ1-2; maybe TRBD1 (5 bases). Germline V lookup: CDR1 MNHEY, CDR2 SVGAGI. The ends were cut back, 4 bases at V and 0 bases at J, with 15 bases in the middle. The CDR3 is 16 amino acids.

The chain recombines TRBV20-1 with TRBJ2-7; weak D call: TRBD1 (5 bases). Germline assignment: CDR1 DFQATT and CDR2 SNEGSKA (reference sequence). This CDR3 region has 15 residues. The V gene lost 3 bases and the J gene lost 7 bases, with 22 bases spanning the gap. CDR3 sequence: CSASFGPSGLGEQYF. The CDR3 region has the DNA TGCAGTGCTAGTTTTGGGCCCTCAGGGCTGGGGGAGCAGTACTTC.

This chain uses TRBV6-1 with TRBJ2-1, with D perhaps assigned TRBD1 or TRBD2 (5 bases each). Germline lookup yields CDR1 MNHNS and CDR2 SASEGT. There are 15 residues in the CDR3. Trimming took off 2 bases at V and 8 bases at J, with 16 bases between the two ends. The CDR3 loop is CASSERPGSFDEQFF. The CDR3 DNA follows: TGTGCCAGCAGTGAAAGGCCAGGGAGTTTCGATGAGCAGTTCTTC.

CDR3 protein: CASSVKPGQGAQGEQFF. CDR3 DNA sequence: TGTGCCAGCAGCGTAAAACCGGGACAGGGGGCGCAGGGTGAGCAGTTCTTC. The chain links TRBV9 to TRBJ2-1, with TRBD1 identical over 12 bases. Germline lookup yields CDR1 SGDLS and CDR2 YYNGEE. This CDR3 contains 17 residues. Trimming cost V 1 base and J 9 bases; bases outside gene matches: 11.

The chain combines TRBV15 with TRBJ2-7, with TRBD1 as a possible D gene (6 bases). Germline lookup yields CDR1 LNHNV and CDR2 YYDKDF (reference sequence). This CDR3 region has 14 residues. V lost 4 bases and J 0 bases, leaving 10 bases between the germline ends. The CDR3 coding sequence is TGTGCCACCAGCAAAGACAGGCCCTCCTACGAGCAGTACTTC. Protein: CATSKDRPSYEQYF.

The chain employs TRBV7-8 and TRBJ2-7; a possible D gene is TRBD1 (5 bases). Per germline, CDR1 SGHVS and CDR2 FQNEAQ. The CDR3 consists of 15 residues. The V end was cut by 2 bases, the J end by 2 bases, with 13 bases between. Here the CDR3 DNA reads TGTGCCAGCAGCTTAAGTCCAGGGATCGCCTACGAGCAGTACTTC. It is translated as CASSLSPGIAYEQYF.

The chain recombines TRBV29-1 with TRBJ2-1; maybe TRBD1 (6 bases). Germline values: CDR1 SQVTM, CDR2 ANQGSEA. The CDR3 contains 13 residues. Trimming pared 4 bases from V and 5 bases from J, leaving 12 bases between. The CDR3 region has the DNA TGCAGCGTTGGCCACAGGGAAGACAATGAGCAGTTCTTC. Translating it yields CSVGHREDNEQFF.

V is TRBV19 and J is TRBJ1-1, with 8 positions matching TRBD1. The V gene end was trimmed by 5 bases and the J gene end by 5 bases; junction bases not matched to a gene: 4. CDR1 and CDR2 (germline): LNHDA, SQIVND (reference sequence). The CDR3 runs 13 residues. The chain's CDR3 is CASSAGGLTEAFF. For the CDR3, the DNA is TGTGCCAGTAGTGCAGGGGGCTTAACTGAAGCTTTCTTT.

This chain connects TRBV30 to TRBJ1-5, with D tentatively TRBD1 (5 bases). The germline V gene encodes CDR1 GTSNPN and CDR2 SVGIG (reference sequence). The CDR3 is made up of 14 amino acids. V was clipped by 2 bases and J by 3 bases, with 11 bases between them. The CDR3 sequence: CAWSRLTDNQPQHF. In DNA, the CDR3 is TGTGCCTGGAGTAGATTGACAGACAATCAGCCCCAGCATTTT. Full variable domain (rest looked up from reference TRBV30 and TRBJ1-5): SQTIHQWPATLVQPVGSPLSLECTVEGTSNPNLYWYRQAAGRGLQLLFYSVGIGQISSEVPQNLSASRPQDRQFILSSKKLLLSDSGFYLCAWSRLTDNQPQHFGDGTRLSIL.

The chain links TRBV14 to TRBJ1-1, with D unclear. The CDR3 is 11 amino acids. V shed 0 bases and J shed 12 bases, with 8 bases lying between them. CDR1 is SGHDN and CDR2 is FVKESK in the germline V gene. In nucleotides, the CDR3 is TGTGCCAGCAGCCAAGATACCTCAACTTTCTTT. Protein product: CASSQDTSTFF.

Comment on this clone: This sample also contains other DNA sequences that code for the same CDR3. This chain connects TRBV5-5 to TRBJ2-7, with D unresolved. Trimming removed 0 bases at V and 2 bases at J, with 12 bases between. Germline V gene lookup returns CDR1 SGHKS and CDR2 YYEKEE (reference sequence). There are 15 residues in the CDR3. DNA for the CDR3: TGTGCCAGCAGCTTGGACGGCGGCGGAGCCTACGAGCAGTACTTC. Its protein is CASSLDGGGAYEQYF.

The rearrangement uses TRBV5-4 and TRBJ1-1; 9 bases are a match to TRBD1. CDR3 length equals 14 residues. The germline CDR1 and CDR2 sequences are SGHNT and YYREEE (reference sequence). V lost 5 bases, J lost 4 bases, and 6 bases stayed unmatched. The CDR3 region is CASRAGQGSTEAFF. In nucleotides, the CDR3 is TGTGCCAGCAGGGCCGGACAGGGGAGCACTGAAGCTTTCTTT.

This chain links TRBV10-3 with TRBJ1-6; no clear D gene. This CDR3 comprises 14 residues. Trimming removed 2 bases at V and 7 bases at J, with 9 bases between. The germline CDR1 and CDR2 sequences are ENHRY and SYGVKD. For the CDR3, the DNA is TGTGCCATCAGTGAGGGGTCACCCAATTCACCCCTCCACTTT. It translates to CAISEGSPNSPLHF.

This rearrangement joins TRBV20-1 to TRBJ2-1; D gene ambiguous. CDR1 DFQATT and CDR2 SNEGSKA come from the germline V gene (reference sequence). The CDR3 runs to 11 residues. V shed 6 bases and J shed 7 bases, with 10 bases lying between them. The CDR3 loop reads CSARSANEQFF. The CDR3 DNA sequence: TGCAGTGCGAGAAGTGCTAATGAGCAGTTCTTC.

This chain uses TRBV28 with TRBJ1-2, with a weak D call TRBD1 (5 bases). The CDR3 consists of 14 residues. Germline V lookup: CDR1 MDHEN, CDR2 SYDVKM. V dropped 4 bases and J dropped 8 bases, with 17 bases sitting between them. For the CDR3, the DNA is TGTGCCAGCAGTTGGGTCAGGGTCTTGTTGGGCTACACCTTC. Its translation: CASSWVRVLLGYTF.

V gene TRBV5-3 combines with J gene TRBJ1-5; weak D call: TRBD1 (5 bases). TRBV5-3 is assigned to the ORF class and has an uncertain function. The CDR3 has 23 residues. V lost 2 bases, J lost 0 bases, and 33 bases lay in between. CDR3 in DNA: TGTGCCAGAAGCTTAATAACAGGAAAACGACATATTCGAAACAATAATAGCAATCAGCCCCAGCATTTT. This gives the protein CARSLITGKRHIRNNNSNQPQHF.

The rearrangement uses TRBV11-3 and TRBJ1-1; unclear D gene. Germline CDR1 is SGHNT and CDR2 is YENEEA. The CDR3 sequence is 11 residues long. V dropped 8 bases and J dropped 5 bases, with 9 bases sitting between them. Here the CDR3 DNA reads TGTGCCAGCTCCCTGGGTACTGAAGCTTTCTTT. Residues: CASSLGTEAFF.

The chain links TRBV28 to TRBJ2-7, with TRBD2 matching over 8 bases. The V gene end was trimmed by 3 bases and the J gene end by 4 bases; junction bases not matched to a gene: 5. In germline, CDR1 is MDHEN, CDR2 SYDVKM. CDR3 length equals 14 residues. The CDR3 bases are TGTGCCAGCAGTTTTGGCGGGGGGCTATACGAGCAGTACTTC. Residues: CASSFGGGLYEQYF.

This clone was counted between two and nine times. The gene calls are TRBV12-3 or TRBV12-4 and TRBJ1-1; D uncertain. V was pared by 3 bases and J by 7 bases, with 9 bases between. The CDR3 loop spans 12 amino acids. CDR3: CASSLLWGEAFF. CDR3 DNA sequence: TGTGCCAGCAGTTTGTTGTGGGGTGAAGCTTTCTTT.